This entry features one T cell receptor beta chain sequence. This receptor's antigen is unknown. Within one base of it there is no much larger clone, and no base qualities were kept. This entry comes from a study of shared clonotypes between healthy human individuals (dated by TCRdb to between 2020 and 2021). General notes on the study: A few men and a couple of women, aged 18 to 49 years, made up the cohort. For each donor, CD4 naive and CD4 memory were each given three plates, CD8 naive was given two plates, and CD8 memory was given one plate. Different laboratories and diverse techniques were used to prepare libraries and sequence TCR repertoires, to increase sequencing depth and limit assay-specific biases. Blood TCR repertoires of about 5 healthy adults were deeply sequenced to estimate repertoire size and the extent of clonotype sharing between individuals. Leukapheresis yielded between about 0.9 and 9.5 billion PBMCs per donor. Points the paper makes about the study in general: Compared with non-shared clonotypes, clonotypes shared by all four sorted-subset donors had higher generation probabilities. Naive subsets generally had larger estimated clonotype richness than memory subsets. Pairwise subsampling led to the expectation that sequencing depth would affect the degree of clonotype sharing among donors. Across four donors, around 5% of naive CD4, 3.5% of naive CD8, roughly 2.2% of memory CD4, and approximately 0.4% of memory CD8 clonotypes were shared. Rarefaction of sorted-subset datasets indicated incomplete sequencing despite the large sequencing depth. Sampling was restricted to blood, and TCR repertoires in tissue are likely to differ from TCR repertoires in blood. The small number of donors limited the genetic and exposure-history diversity represented.

Using the deep immunoSEQ assay, multiplex PCR amplified TCR CDR3 regions from genomic DNA. For each cell subset, the extracted genomic DNA was distributed evenly across all wells of several immunoSEQ 96-well plates, and each plate served as one replicate. For sorted subsets, each replicate PCR was loaded with about 0.2 ug genomic DNA, equivalent to about 30,000 T cell genomes. Purified libraries were quantified with a Qubit 3.0 fluorometer, sized on a Bioanalyzer 2100, and re-quantified with the KAPA Library Quantification kit. Every immunoSEQ 96-well plate was sequenced on a separate single-read 150-cycle Illumina NextSeq 550 flow cell. The original pipeline was this. Because only junctional sequences without quality scores were contained in the immunoSEQ output, filtering matching that applied to full-length reads could not be performed. Sequences were annotated with PyIR, a Python wrapper for IgBLAST v1.9, and V/J genes and CDR3 were assigned using IMGT germline references. Reads with weak V/J assignments (E-value above 1e-6), missing CDR3, stop codons, out-of-frame junctions, or ambiguous translated residues were removed. V3J clonotypes were defined as sequences sharing the same inferred V gene, J gene, and CDR3 amino acid sequence. To compute the percentage overlap between repertoires, the number of shared unique clonotypes was divided by the size of the smaller repertoire. Three approaches were used to assess repertoire richness: RTK rarefaction, the Chao1 estimator, and Recon v2.1 estimates of unobserved clonotypes. Generation probabilities for all TCRbeta clonotypes obtained by the gDNA method from a handful of donors were computed using OLGA. TCRdb re-hosts the immuneACCESS table, in-frame sequences only. Its copies lack some clones; in the studies checked, an unresolved V gene accounts for under half of them, and the cause for the rest is not known. Clonal size and the V and J genes are those of that table, whereas D and trimming came from the DNA. The sample table lists roughly 1,000,000 clones, 75% to 80% of them with a count of one. 0.52% of the sample is in the top ten clones.

Healthy HIV-negative adults with no recently reported acute infections or vaccinations were included as donors. Every donor was a Caucasian adult residing in Nashville, Tennessee, USA. CD4+ T cells were enriched by magnetic negative selection, after which naive cells were positively selected on CD45RA and the negative fraction was taken as the memory subset. Blood was collected by leukapheresis, and PBMCs were isolated by Ficoll-Histopaque density gradient centrifugation and then cryopreserved in liquid nitrogen vapor phase. Analytical flow cytometry was used to check the purity and quantity of each magnetically sorted T cell population. Genomic DNA was isolated from every sorted fraction and measured by UV absorbance on a Nanodrop 2000c. The germline V gene encodes CDR1 SGHRS and CDR2 YFSETQ. Taken from cysteine to phenylalanine, the CDR3 has 16 residues. CDR3 DNA only is kept here, 48 bases in frame from base 1. The germline V and J ends show losses of 0 bases and 7 bases respectively, and no gene match explains 4 bases of the junction.

The V and J genes are TRBV5-1 and TRBJ2-2, and 12 bases in between align with TRBD2. The clonotype originates from a man aged 18 to 30 in good health. Some clones in this sample may be carry-over from other donors' samples. The sequenced sample was memory CD4+ T cells from PBMCs. Per the publication, the cell subset or site label means: CD45RA-negative fraction. CDR3 protein: CASSLDASGRVGELFF. The nucleotide sequence is given as TGCGCCAGCAGCTTGGACGCTAGCGGGAGGGTCGGGGAGCTGTTTTTT.